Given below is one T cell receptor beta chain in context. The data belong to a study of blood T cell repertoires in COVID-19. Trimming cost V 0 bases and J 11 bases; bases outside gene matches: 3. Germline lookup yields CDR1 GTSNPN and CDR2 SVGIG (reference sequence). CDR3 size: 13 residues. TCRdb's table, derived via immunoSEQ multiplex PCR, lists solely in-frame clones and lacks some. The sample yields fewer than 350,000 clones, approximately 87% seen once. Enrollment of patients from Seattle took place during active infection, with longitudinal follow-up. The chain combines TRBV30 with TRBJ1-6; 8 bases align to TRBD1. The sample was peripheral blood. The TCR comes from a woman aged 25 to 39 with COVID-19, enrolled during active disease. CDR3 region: CAWSVGRGPPLHF. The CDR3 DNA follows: TGTGCCTGGAGTGTAGGCAGGGGGCCACCCCTCCACTTT.